Listed below are T cell receptor beta chains from one sample, sequenced in a study of cytomegalovirus exposure and HLA in healthy donors. Repertoires were generated with immunoSEQ multiplex PCR, while TCRdb's copy carries only in-frame clones and drops some. The sample records approximately 170,000 clones, approximately 62% being singletons. The sample taken for sequencing was PBMCs. These receptors all stem from a man aged 50 or older in good health and CMV-seronegative. CDR3s include the opening cysteine and the closing phenylalanine or tryptophan. The D gene is left open where the match is weak. Only part of the rows carry a size: once, few, many, or a class if the clone is expanded.

size | D | J | V | CDR3 | DNA
few | . | TRBJ1-4 | TRBV6-5 | CASSSNVVANEKLFF | TGTGCCAGCAGTTCGAACGTAGTGGCTAATGAAAAACTGTTTTTT
. | . | TRBJ1-6 | TRBV6-5 | CASSYFPGQTWALHF | TGTGCCAGCAGTTACTTTCCGGGACAAACTTGGGCCCTCCACTTT
few | . | TRBJ1-5 | TRBV11-2 | CASSLDGGDQPQHF | TGTGCCAGCAGCTTAGATGGGGGGGATCAGCCCCAGCATTTT
. | TRBD1 | TRBJ2-7 | TRBV5-1 | CASSLERQGASGEQYF | TGCGCCAGCAGCTTGGAGAGACAGGGGGCATCGGGGGAGCAGTACTTC
. | . | TRBJ1-5 | TRBV28 | CASSSDGNPRGNQPQHF | TGTGCCAGCAGCTCGGACGGGAACCCTCGGGGCAATCAGCCCCAGCATTTT
. | . | TRBJ1-2 | TRBV4-3 | CASSQDAGLGYTF | TGCGCCAGCAGCCAAGATGCAGGGTTGGGCTACACCTTC
. | . | TRBJ2-7 | TRBV10-3 | CAISERTAYEQYF | TGTGCCATCAGTGAAAGGACAGCCTACGAGCAGTACTTC
. | TRBD2 | TRBJ2-3 | TRBV9 | CASSVATSGGGSTDTQYF | TGTGCCAGCAGCGTAGCTACGAGCGGGGGGGGAAGCACAGATACGCAGTATTTT
. | . | TRBJ1-5 | TRBV5-1 | CASSLGGGAGQPQHF | TGCGCCAGCAGCTTGGGCGGGGGCGCGGGTCAGCCCCAGCATTTT
. | . | TRBJ1-1 | TRBV19 | CASSISVRGYNTEAFF | TGTGCCAGTAGCATCTCCGTGCGGGGGTATAACACTGAAGCTTTCTTT
. | TRBD1 | TRBJ2-3 | TRBV28 | CASSGTGRTDTQYF | TGTGCCAGCAGTGGGACAGGTCGAACAGATACGCAGTATTTT
few | TRBD1 | TRBJ1-6 | TRBV5-6 | CASSRPGDRVAPLHF | TGTGCCAGCAGCCGTCCGGGGGACAGGGTTGCACCCCTCCACTTT
. | . | TRBJ1-1 | TRBV6-4 | CASSDSGGERTEAFF | TGTGCCAGCAGTGACTCCGGGGGTGAGCGGACTGAAGCTTTCTTT
. | . | TRBJ1-5 | TRBV19 | CASRVQELSNQPQHF | TGTGCCAGTAGGGTTCAGGAACTTAGCAATCAGCCCCAGCATTTT
. | . | TRBJ1-2 | TRBV9 | CASSVEPDGYTF | TGTGCCAGCAGCGTAGAACCAGATGGCTACACCTTC
. | . | TRBJ1-1 | TRBV6-5 | CASSYSPGKNTEAFF | TGTGCCAGCAGTTACTCCCCAGGGAAGAACACTGAAGCTTTCTTT
few | TRBD1 | TRBJ1-5 | TRBV6-6 | CASTNRDSYQPQHF | TGTGCCAGCACCAACCGGGACAGCTATCAGCCCCAGCATTTT
. | . | TRBJ2-2 | TRBV28 | CASSFRRAGELFF | TGTGCCAGCAGTTTTAGGCGGGCCGGGGAGCTGTTTTTT
. | . | TRBJ1-1 | TRBV6-4 | CASSDTRTGTEAFF | TGTGCCAGCAGTGACACAAGGACGGGGACTGAAGCTTTCTTT
. | TRBD1 | TRBJ2-1 | TRBV6-5 | CASSYEGTGYNEQFF | TGTGCCAGCAGTTACGAGGGGACAGGGTACAATGAGCAGTTCTTC
. | . | TRBJ1-1 | TRBV11-3 | CASSLTRNTEAFF | TGTGCCAGCAGCTTAACGAGGAACACTGAAGCTTTCTTT
. | . | TRBJ2-7 | TRBV28 | CASGGQNSYEQYF | TGTGCCAGCGGGGGACAAAACTCCTACGAGCAGTACTTC
. | TRBD2 | TRBJ2-7 | TRBV5-4 | CASSPPGLAGASEQYF | TGTGCCAGCAGCCCACCCGGACTAGCGGGGGCAAGTGAGCAGTACTTC
. | . | TRBJ1-3 | TRBV5-1 | CASMGHSGNTIYF | TGCGCCAGCATGGGCCACTCTGGAAACACCATATATTTT
. | . | TRBJ1-1 | TRBV6-4 | CASSQQVTNTEAFF | TGTGCCAGCAGCCAACAGGTGACGAACACTGAAGCTTTCTTT
. | TRBD1 | TRBJ1-4 | TRBV9 | CASSVETGGYNEKLFF | TGTGCCAGCAGCGTAGAGACAGGGGGGTACAATGAAAAACTGTTTTTT
. | . | TRBJ2-6 | TRBV7-2 | CASSQGNGANVLTF | TGTGCCAGCAGCCAGGGGAACGGGGCCAACGTCCTGACTTTC
. | . | TRBJ2-7 | TRBV27 | CASSSNSYEQYF | TGTGCCAGCAGTTCTAACTCCTACGAGCAGTACTTC
few | . | TRBJ1-5 | TRBV27 | CASSFLNQPQHF | TGTGCCAGCAGCTTCCTGAATCAGCCCCAGCATTTT
. | . | TRBJ1-3 | TRBV5-1 | CASSSGDTNSGNTIYF | TGCGCCAGCAGCTCTGGTGATACTAACTCTGGAAACACCATATATTTT
. | TRBD1 | TRBJ2-7 | TRBV6-1 | CASSAIKGQGLWEQYF | TGTGCCAGCAGTGCCATCAAGGGACAGGGCCTCTGGGAGCAGTACTTC
. | . | TRBJ2-2 | TRBV19 | CASSRAYTGELFF | TGTGCCAGTAGTAGGGCCTACACCGGGGAGCTGTTTTTT
. | . | TRBJ2-7 | TRBV12-5 | CASGLGVGSDYEQYF | TGTGCTAGTGGTTTGGGTGTGGGGAGCGACTACGAGCAGTACTTC
. | TRBD2 | TRBJ2-3 | TRBV10-3 | CAISDPGLAGGTDTQYF | TGTGCCATCAGTGACCCGGGACTAGCGGGGGGCACAGATACGCAGTATTTT
. | TRBD1 | TRBJ1-1 | TRBV10-3 | CAISETGQVTEAFF | TGTGCCATCAGTGAGACTGGACAGGTCACTGAAGCTTTCTTT
. | . | TRBJ1-1 | TRBV11-1 | CASSLLGENTEAFF | TGTGCCAGCAGCTTACTAGGGGAGAACACTGAAGCTTTCTTT
few | TRBD1 | TRBJ2-4 | TRBV5-1 | CASSTQPGQGVQNIQYF | TGCGCCAGCAGCACTCAACCGGGACAGGGGGTCCAAAACATTCAGTACTTC
. | . | TRBJ1-2 | TRBV6-5 | CASSDWGPPYGYTF | TGTGCCAGCAGTGATTGGGGGCCACCCTATGGCTACACCTTC
. | . | TRBJ1-6 | TRBV4-1 | CASSQTYSNSSYNSPLHF | TGCGCCAGCAGCCAGACATATTCTAACAGCTCCTATAATTCACCCCTCCACTTT
. | TRBD1 | TRBJ1-6 | TRBV5-6 | CASSFRGRNSPLHF | TGTGCCAGCAGCTTCAGGGGGCGTAATTCACCCCTCCACTTT
. | TRBD1 | TRBJ2-2 | TRBV10-2 | CASNTGTGLIGELFF | TGCGCCAGCAACACCGGGACAGGGCTAATCGGGGAGCTGTTTTTT
few | TRBD1 | TRBJ2-7 | TRBV4-1 | CASSHQGQGSYEQYF | TGCGCCAGCAGCCACCAGGGACAGGGGTCCTACGAGCAGTACTTC
. | TRBD2 | TRBJ2-6 | TRBV9 | CASSPREGRPAGANVLTF | TGTGCCAGCAGCCCACGGGAGGGGCGCCCCGCTGGGGCCAACGTCCTGACTTTC
. | TRBD1 | TRBJ1-3 | TRBV7-9 | CASSFSDRDGNTIYF | TGTGCCAGCAGCTTCTCGGACAGGGATGGAAACACCATATATTTT
once | . | TRBJ2-3 | TRBV4-2 | CASSPAWASGTDTQYF | TGTGCCAGCAGCCCCGCGTGGGCTAGCGGCACAGATACGCAGTATTTT
. | . | TRBJ2-6 | TRBV18 | CASSEMGLSSSGANVLTF | TGTGCCAGCTCAGAAATGGGACTGTCAAGCTCTGGGGCCAACGTCCTGACTTTC
once | . | TRBJ1-4 | TRBV5-1 | CASSPADSPYEKLFF | TGCGCCAGCAGCCCCGCGGATAGCCCCTATGAAAAACTGTTTTTT
. | TRBD2 | TRBJ2-5 | TRBV7-2 | CASSPGTSGGRAEETQYF | TGTGCCAGCAGCCCCGGGACTAGCGGGGGGAGGGCTGAAGAGACCCAGTACTTC
. | . | TRBJ1-3 | TRBV6-6 | CASSDSSGNTIYF | TGTGCCAGCAGTGACAGCTCTGGAAACACCATATATTTT
. | . | TRBJ1-1 | TRBV6-5 | CASSYAQRGGEAFF | TGTGCCAGCAGTTACGCTCAAAGAGGTGGTGAAGCTTTCTTT
. | TRBD2 | TRBJ2-1 | TRBV2 | CASSERPSGGDEQFF | TGTGCCAGCAGTGAAAGGCCTAGCGGGGGTGATGAGCAGTTCTTC
once | TRBD2 | TRBJ2-3 | TRBV29-1 | CSVDGLAGGPDTQYF | TGCAGCGTTGACGGACTAGCGGGGGGGCCAGATACGCAGTATTTT
few | TRBD1 | TRBJ2-3 | TRBV6-6 | CASSRGDRGTDTQYF | TGTGCCAGCAGTCGAGGGGACAGGGGCACAGATACGCAGTATTTT